This T cell receptor beta chain is drawn from a study of cytomegalovirus exposure and HLA in healthy donors. Background on the study: Later analysis reported that the roughly 120 validation repertoires shared the platform of the approximately 670 first-cohort repertoires.

TCRdb's table, derived via immunoSEQ multiplex PCR, lists solely in-frame clones and lacks some. The profile covers under 200,000 clones, with nearly 90% appearing a single time and around 10% taken by the ten largest. From the approximately 120-subject validation cohort, which was separate from the approximately 720-subject first cohort, the donors were drawn. Whole-study findings and limits: It was reported that the classifier diagnosed cytomegalovirus status with high specificity and sensitivity in both the original and validation cohorts. Rarity held for most TCR sequences, but there were some public TCRs that occurred in many donors.

This clone was seen just once. Its specificity is unknown. Material: PBMCs. This clonotype originated in a woman between 18 and 29 years old in good health and CMV-seropositive.

The CDR3 DNA sequence: TGTGCCAGCAGCCGAATAGCGGGATTTACAGATACGCAGTATTTT. Its translation: CASSRIAGFTDTQYF. The J gene is TRBJ2-3, the V gene TRBV6-5, with 8 bases lining up with TRBD2. The CDR3 totals 15 residues. V shed 6 bases and J 3 bases; nucleotides not matched to a gene: 8. In germline, CDR1 is MNHEY, CDR2 SVGAGI.